The rows below give T cell receptor beta chains drawn from one sample of a study of blood T cell repertoires in COVID-19. TCRdb keeps only in-frame clones here, not all; method: immunoSEQ multiplex PCR. This table has around 110,000 clones, around 83% appearing once. The sequencing input was peripheral blood. All receptors derive from a man between 35 and 55 years old with acute or convalescent COVID-19. The CDR3 runs from the conserved cysteine through the conserved F or W. Fields, in order: V gene, J gene, clone size, CDR3 protein. Size is omitted from some rows. Given values are once, few, many or a class for expanded clones.

>TRBV7-8|TRBJ2-7|-
CASSLEYTYEQYF
>TRBV30|TRBJ2-1|-
CAWSVTEYNEQFF
>TRBV15|TRBJ1-6|-
CATSRARFRSPLHF
>TRBV27|TRBJ2-2|once
CASSLEGSGANTGELFF
>TRBV7-2|TRBJ1-3|-
CASSLEGTLPGNTIYF
>TRBV11-3|TRBJ2-1|-
CASSLGVPLVGGRAYEQFF
>TRBV28|TRBJ2-5|-
CASTPGQRYQETQYF
>TRBV19|TRBJ1-6|-
CASRPKGQGNSPLHF
>TRBV9|TRBJ2-2|-
CASSVGLAGITGELFF
>TRBV18|TRBJ2-3|-
CASSPQGVLATQYF
>TRBV2|TRBJ2-7|-
CASSGTGGGEQYF
>TRBV6-6|TRBJ1-2|-
CASSRDSGTLNGYTF
>TRBV5-6|TRBJ2-7|few
CASSLGDRVYEQYF
>TRBV7-8|TRBJ2-1|-
CASTRLAGGPRDEQFF
>TRBV18|TRBJ2-2|-
CASSPPGLAGANTGELFF
>TRBV28|TRBJ1-2|-
CATHPSKGLTSGYTF
>TRBV18|TRBJ2-7|-
CASSPGGSSYEQYF
>TRBV5-4|TRBJ2-5|-
CASSLYGVQETQYF
>TRBV27|TRBJ2-2|-
CASSLWGLGTGELFF
>TRBV6-1|TRBJ2-2|once
CASSELARGTGELFF
>TRBV7-9|TRBJ2-7|-
CASSLVRTEIEQYF
>TRBV6-2/TRBV6-3|TRBJ1-2|-
CASSYTTGSYGYTF
>TRBV27|TRBJ2-3|-
CASSGGTSGGITDTQYF
>TRBV10-2|TRBJ2-5|-
CASASLALETQYF
>TRBV27|TRBJ1-6|-
CASSLYNSPLHF
>TRBV20-1|TRBJ1-1|-
CSASPRTRHNTEAFF
>TRBV9|TRBJ1-6|-
CASSVGTANSPLHF
>TRBV11-1|TRBJ2-7|-
CASSLALDRVAEQYF
>TRBV6-5|TRBJ2-7|-
CASRAGTSGTYEQYF
>TRBV6-5|TRBJ1-4|-
CASRQATNEKLFF
>TRBV19|TRBJ2-1|-
CASSRSRQASSYNEQFF
>TRBV19|TRBJ2-3|-
CASSIGGGTQYF
>TRBV21-1|TRBJ2-7|few
CASYGTDWEQYF
>TRBV4-3|TRBJ2-3|-
CASSQDFTGVGTDTQYF
>TRBV5-4|TRBJ2-3|once
CASSPPGADTQYF
>TRBV21-1|TRBJ1-5|-
CASSTKVGAVNQPQHF
>TRBV9|TRBJ2-7|-
CASSPIGTGGLSEQYF
>TRBV19|TRBJ2-1|-
CASSPARGSSYNEQFF
>TRBV5-8|TRBJ2-1|few
CASSSGAGAIINEQFF
>TRBV5-3|TRBJ1-5|-
CARSIRPGGQPQHF
>TRBV6-5|TRBJ2-5|-
CASRTGEETQYF
>TRBV7-2|TRBJ1-1|-
CASSLVARATEAFF
>TRBV30|TRBJ2-1|once
CAWSGQGRNVGQFF
>TRBV5-1|TRBJ2-1|-
CASSSFLLAGGLNEQFF
>TRBV27|TRBJ2-3|once
CASSFREGRSDTQYF
>TRBV20-1|TRBJ2-3|-
CSASGTSGAHWDTQYF
>TRBV5-1|TRBJ2-1|once
CASSLAAGLTLNEQFF